Below, 20 T cell receptor beta chains from the same sample are listed, as sequenced in a study of CXCR3-negative and CXCR3-positive naive CD8 T cells. The authors prepared UMI-labeled TRB cDNA libraries by 5' RACE. TCRdb reanalyzed the 5' RACE reads, giving one entry per CDR3 protein sequence and no DNA. The sample's table shows 20,000 to 30,000 distinct CDR3 sequences. Sequences were obtained from naive CXCR3- CD8+ T cells from blood. Documented subset: CD45RO-CCR7+CD27+CD95- naive CD8+ T cells lacking CXCR3 (TNR3-). These receptors all stem from a human donor in good health. Some clones in this sample may be carry-over from other donors' samples.

By frequency, this clonotype is large (0.1 to 1%). V usage is TRBV14 and J usage is TRBJ2-2. The CDR3 is 14 amino acids. CDR1 SGHDN and CDR2 FVKESK come from the germline V gene. The CDR3: CASSHNWNTGELFF.

The chain uses TRBV2 and TRBJ1-1. The CDR3 totals 14 residues. CDR1 is SNHLY, CDR2 FYNNEI, per germline. The CDR3 region is CASTDSILNTEAFF.

The chain is built from TRBV29-1 and TRBJ2-1; TCRdb calls TRBD1, which cannot be checked without DNA. Germline V gene sequence: CDR1 SQVTM, CDR2 ANQGSEA. This CDR3 is built from 14 residues. The CDR3 loop is CSVEAIKTGIEQFF.

The chain employs TRBV15 and TRBJ1-1. The CDR3 sequence is 13 residues long. The germline V gene encodes CDR1 LNHNV and CDR2 YYDKDF (reference sequence). The chain's CDR3 is CATTRQANTEAFF.

The chain carries TRBV18 and TRBJ2-5; TCRdb's D call, TRBD1, is unchecked because there is no DNA. The CDR3 spans 14 residues. Germline assignment: CDR1 KGHSH and CDR2 LQKENI. This CDR3 reads CASSPRDRKETQYF.

This chain uses TRBV5-6 with TRBJ1-2; TCRdb outputs TRBD1, but without DNA this stays unchecked. CDR1 SGHDT and CDR2 YYEEEE come from the germline V gene. The CDR3 spans 13 residues. CDR3 loop: CASSLAPGNGYTF.

This chain links TRBV24-1 with TRBJ2-3; as DNA is missing, the TRBD2 call by TCRdb cannot be tested. Germline CDR1 reads KGHDR; CDR2 reads SFDVKD. This CDR3 spans 13 amino acids. CDR3 region: CATRGEGSDTQYF.

The chain uses TRBV28 and TRBJ2-1; checking the TCRdb D call of TRBD1 is not possible without DNA. Germline V gene lookup returns CDR1 MDHEN and CDR2 SYDVKM. The CDR3 runs 13 residues. The CDR3 sequence: CASRPTRVNEQFF.

V gene TRBV7-2 combines with J gene TRBJ2-7; TCRdb proposes TRBD1, but this gene call is untestable without DNA. The CDR3 spans 15 residues. In germline, CDR1 is SGHTA, CDR2 FQGNSA. The CDR3 reads CASSLEGEGFNEQYF.

The chain combines TRBV27 with TRBJ2-3. There are 11 residues in the CDR3. The germline CDR1 and CDR2 sequences are MNHEY and SMNVEV (reference sequence). This CDR3 is CASRFQDTQYF.

V usage is TRBV28 and J usage is TRBJ2-1; absent DNA, TCRdb's TRBD2 call cannot be checked. The germline V gene encodes CDR1 MDHEN and CDR2 SYDVKM. This CDR3 has 16 amino acids. CDR3: CASLPIAGGSYNEQFF.

This sequence joins TRBV6-1 and TRBJ1-5; with no DNA, the TCRdb D assignment of TRBD1 cannot be verified. Per the germline V gene, CDR1 is MNHNS and CDR2 is SASEGT. This CDR3 spans 15 amino acids. CDR3 loop: CASSVDRGRILAQHF.

V is TRBV12-3 or TRBV12-4 and J is TRBJ2-3; TCRdb names TRBD1, which stays unverified in the absence of DNA. The length of the CDR3 is 14 residues. This CDR3 reads CASSSPWDVDTQYF.

The rearrangement links TRBV7-9 to TRBJ1-1; there is no DNA to check the TCRdb D call of TRBD1. The CDR3 has 15 amino acids. Germline CDR1 SEHNR, CDR2 FQNEAQ (reference sequence). This CDR3 reads CASSSITGTSTEAFF. The entire variable domain, with the rest obtained from reference TRBV7-9 and TRBJ1-1, is as follows: DTGVSQNPRHKITKRGQNVTFRCDPISEHNRLYWYRQTLGQGPEFLTYFQNEAQLEKSRLLSDRFSAERPKGSFSTLEIQRTEQGDSAMYLCASSSITGTSTEAFFGQGTRLTVV.

The rearrangement joins TRBV27 to TRBJ2-5; TCRdb returns TRBD1, unconfirmable since there is no DNA. Per germline, CDR1 MNHEY and CDR2 SMNVEV (reference sequence). This CDR3 is built from 14 residues. CDR3: CASSSGGARETQYF.

The CDR3 loop is CASSYSWQPQETQYF. The rearrangement links TRBV6-2 or TRBV6-3 to TRBJ2-5. CDR1 and CDR2 (germline): MNHEY, SVGEGT. This CDR3 has 15 residues.

V usage is TRBV14 and J usage is TRBJ2-1; the TRBD2 assignment by TCRdb is unverifiable without DNA. There are 17 residues in the CDR3. Germline CDR1 and CDR2: SGHDN and FVKESK. The CDR3 protein is CASSQGAASGGWNEQFF. The full variable domain, its missing parts supplied by reference TRBV14 and TRBJ2-1, is EAGVTQFPSHSVIEKGQTVTLRCDPISGHDNLYWYRRVMGKEIKFLLHFVKESKQDESGMPNNRFLAERTGGTYSTLKVQPAELEDSGVYFCASSQGAASGGWNEQFFGPGTRLTVL.

The chain has TRBV30 and TRBJ2-4; TCRdb gives TRBD1 as the D gene, but with no DNA this cannot be confirmed. CDR3 length: 17 amino acids. The V gene's germline CDR1 is GTSNPN and CDR2 SVGIG (reference sequence). The CDR3 loop reads CAWSPGQGTIAKNIQYF. Full variable domain (outside the CDR3, taken from reference TRBV30 and TRBJ2-4): SQTIHQWPATLVQPVGSPLSLECTVEGTSNPNLYWYRQAAGRGLQLLFYSVGIGQISSEVPQNLSASRPQDRQFILSSKKLLLSDSGFYLCAWSPGQGTIAKNIQYFGAGTRLSVL.

The chain links TRBV19 to TRBJ2-1; the TCRdb D gene call, TRBD1, has no DNA to confirm it. The CDR3 runs to 12 residues. Germline V gene lookup returns CDR1 LNHDA and CDR2 SQIVND (reference sequence). The chain's CDR3 is CASSIPGGEQFF.

This chain links TRBV29-1 with TRBJ1-1; the D gene TCRdb calls, TRBD1, cannot be checked with no DNA. Germline V gene sequence: CDR1 SQVTM, CDR2 ANQGSEA. This CDR3 contains 13 residues. The chain's CDR3 is CSVSHGQGAEAFF.